The 15 T cell receptor beta chains listed next were all sequenced from one sample in a study of blood T cell repertoires in COVID-19 (dated by TCRdb to about 2020). Receptor libraries were prepared by the immunoSEQ multiplex PCR assay. Held by TCRdb, this immuneACCESS table contains in-frame sequences only and omits some clones. Under half of the omission traces to an unresolved V gene where checked; the cause of the rest is unknown. Here the sample has some 37,000 clones; roughly 86% occur a single time. Roughly 18% of the sample goes to the ten largest clones. Sequencing input: peripheral blood. The receptors originated from a man aged 45 to 65 in a cohort sampled during active COVID-19.

V usage is TRBV15 and J usage is TRBJ2-7; 8 bases align to TRBD2. Germline assignment: CDR1 LNHNV and CDR2 YYDKDF (reference sequence). The J segment lost 3 bases and the V segment lost 0 bases, leaving 1 base of the junction unmatched. The CDR3 is 14 amino acids. The CDR3 sequence: CATSRDGGGYEQYF. The CDR3, as DNA: TGTGCCACCAGCAGAGACGGGGGGGGCTACGAGCAGTACTTC.

This clone was detected a few times. The V gene is TRBV30, the J gene TRBJ1-2; D unresolved. The CDR3 runs 13 residues. CDR1 and CDR2 (germline): GTSNPN, SVGIG (reference sequence). Trimming took 0 bases from V and 1 from J, leaving 6 bases between them. CDR3 residues: CAWSVGVNYGYTF. CDR3 in DNA: TGTGCCTGGAGTGTGGGCGTTAACTATGGCTACACCTTC.

This CDR3 is CASSDPRGGVGHGYTF. The CDR3 DNA follows: TGTGCCAGCAGCGACCCTCGGGGAGGGGTTGGGCATGGCTACACCTTC. The chain is built from TRBV9 and TRBJ1-2; perhaps TRBD1 as D (5 bases). The germline gives CDR1 SGDLS, CDR2 YYNGEE. The V gene lost 3 bases and the J gene lost 6 bases, with 21 bases spanning the gap. The CDR3 is 16 amino acids.

The chain couples TRBV29-1 to TRBJ2-1; D might be TRBD1 (5 bases). This CDR3 is built from 16 residues. CDR1 SQVTM and CDR2 ANQGSEA come from the germline V gene. V lost 7 bases to trimming and J lost 0 bases, with 19 bases between them. The CDR3 region is CSGKGLDGFSYNEQFF. In nucleotides, the CDR3 is TGCAGCGGAAAGGGGCTTGATGGTTTCTCCTACAATGAGCAGTTCTTC.

The rearrangement joins TRBV10-3 to TRBJ2-3; 8 positions match TRBD2. The CDR3 is 15 residues long. From germline, CDR1 is ENHRY and CDR2 SYGVKD. V lost 6 bases, J lost 2 bases, and 7 bases stayed unmatched. The CDR3 DNA sequence: TGTGCCATCAGAGAAAGCGGGGGAAACACAGATACGCAGTATTTT. Translation: CAIRESGGNTDTQYF.

The CDR3 loop is CASSQQPRNTGELFF. DNA for the CDR3: TGTGCCAGCAGCCAGCAGCCTAGGAACACCGGGGAGCTGTTTTTT. The chain combines TRBV7-8 with TRBJ2-2; D is uncertain. There are 15 residues in the CDR3. Deletions cut 5 bases from V and 1 base from J, with 11 bases between. Looked up from germline, CDR1 is SGHVS and CDR2 is FQNEAQ.

V and J are TRBV6-1 and TRBJ2-1, with no clear D. CDR1 MNHNS and CDR2 SASEGT come from the germline V gene. The CDR3 runs 14 residues. Between the trimmed V and J ends, which lost 3 bases and 5 bases, there was a span of 11 bases. This CDR3 is CASSDWLQNNEQFF. CDR3 DNA: TGTGCCAGCAGTGATTGGCTGCAGAACAATGAGCAGTTCTTC.

The chain uses TRBV4-2 and TRBJ2-7; 7 bases agree with TRBD1. Germline loops: CDR1 LGHNA, CDR2 YNFKEQ. Trimming cost V 0 bases and J 2 bases; bases outside gene matches: 13. This CDR3 spans 18 amino acids. CDR3 nucleotides: TGTGCCAGCAGCCAAGACTCGGGTGTCGGGACAGACGCCTACGAGCAGTACTTC. As protein: CASSQDSGVGTDAYEQYF.

This sequence joins TRBV13 and TRBJ2-2; D call uncertain. This CDR3 has 12 amino acids. Trimming pared 5 bases from V and 7 bases from J, leaving 8 bases between. Looked up from germline, CDR1 is PRHDT and CDR2 is FYEKMQ (reference sequence). The CDR3 region has the DNA TGTGCCAGCAGCAAACACATCGGGGAGCTGTTTTTT. It translates to CASSKHIGELFF.

V is TRBV7-2 and J is TRBJ1-2; D perhaps matches TRBD1 (6 bases). CDR1 is SGHTA and CDR2 is FQGNSA in the germline V gene. Trimming stripped 3 bases from V and 4 bases from J, with 18 bases between. The CDR3 sequence is 16 residues long. The CDR3 DNA follows: TGTGCCAGCAGCTTCGGGGGCGGGGGGCCGGCCTATGGCTACACCTTC. This encodes CASSFGGGGPAYGYTF.

The rearrangement uses TRBV5-1 and TRBJ2-7, with no clear D. Germline CDR1 is SGHRS and CDR2 is YFSETQ. Between the trimmed V and J ends, which lost 1 base and 0 bases, there was a span of 5 bases. The CDR3 loop spans 13 amino acids. The DNA for the CDR3 is TGCGCCAGCAGCTTGACATTCTCCTACGAGCAGTACTTC. It specifies CASSLTFSYEQYF. The variable domain in full, completed from reference TRBV5-1 and TRBJ2-7, reads KAGVTQTPRYLIKTRGQQVTLSCSPISGHRSVSWYQQTPGQGLQFLFEYFSETQRNKGNFPGRFSGRQFSNSRSEMNVSTLELGDSALYLCASSLTFSYEQYFGPGTRLTVT.

The chain links TRBV7-2 to TRBJ2-3; TRBD2 is a possible D gene (5 bases). The CDR3 runs 16 residues. Germline CDR1 SGHTA, CDR2 FQGNSA. Deletions cut 5 bases from V and 2 bases from J, with 17 bases between. The CDR3 protein is CASSPPTGVNTDTQYF. The CDR3 region has the DNA TGTGCCAGCAGCCCTCCTACCGGGGTGAACACAGATACGCAGTATTTT.

The chain employs TRBV27 and TRBJ2-3; a weak D match, TRBD2 (6 bases). Germline loops: CDR1 MNHEY, CDR2 SMNVEV (reference sequence). V lost 7 bases and J lost 6, with 14 bases in between. There are 13 residues in the CDR3. CDR3 in amino acids: CASKWGGDDTQYF. As DNA, the CDR3 is TGTGCCAGCAAATGGGGCGGGGATGATACGCAGTATTTT.

The V call is TRBV3-1 (or the pseudogene TRBV3-2), the J call TRBJ2-2; perhaps TRBD1 as D (5 bases). The V gene lost 5 bases and the J gene lost 6 bases, with 16 bases spanning the gap. The CDR3 loop spans 15 amino acids. Germline V gives CDR1 LGHDT, CDR2 YNNKEL (reference sequence). The CDR3 DNA reads as TGTGCCAGCAGCTTCCAAACAGGAGACCCCGGGGAGCTGTTTTTT. Translating gives CASSFQTGDPGELFF.

The gene calls are TRBV30 and TRBJ2-6; D is perhaps TRBD2 (5 bases). CDR3 size: 20 residues. Trimming left V 0 bases short and J 2 bases short, with 23 bases between. Germline lookup yields CDR1 GTSNPN and CDR2 SVGIG (reference sequence). CDR3 loop: CAWSVGIAWSSVPGANVLTF. For the CDR3, the DNA is TGTGCCTGGAGTGTAGGTATAGCGTGGTCATCAGTCCCTGGGGCCAACGTCCTGACTTTC.